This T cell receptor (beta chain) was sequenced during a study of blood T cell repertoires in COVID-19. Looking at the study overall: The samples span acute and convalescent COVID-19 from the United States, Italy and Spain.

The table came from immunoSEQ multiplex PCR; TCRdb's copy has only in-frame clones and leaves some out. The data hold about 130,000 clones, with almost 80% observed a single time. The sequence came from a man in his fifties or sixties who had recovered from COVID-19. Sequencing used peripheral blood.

This chain's CDR3 is CASSISSGQFF. Here the CDR3 DNA reads TGTGCCAGCAGCATTTCATCGGGGCAGTTCTTC. The chain employs TRBV7-2 and TRBJ2-1; D unresolved. Trimming took off 5 bases at V and 12 bases at J, with 11 bases between the two ends. Germline CDR1 reads SGHTA; CDR2 reads FQGNSA. The CDR3 is made up of 11 amino acids.